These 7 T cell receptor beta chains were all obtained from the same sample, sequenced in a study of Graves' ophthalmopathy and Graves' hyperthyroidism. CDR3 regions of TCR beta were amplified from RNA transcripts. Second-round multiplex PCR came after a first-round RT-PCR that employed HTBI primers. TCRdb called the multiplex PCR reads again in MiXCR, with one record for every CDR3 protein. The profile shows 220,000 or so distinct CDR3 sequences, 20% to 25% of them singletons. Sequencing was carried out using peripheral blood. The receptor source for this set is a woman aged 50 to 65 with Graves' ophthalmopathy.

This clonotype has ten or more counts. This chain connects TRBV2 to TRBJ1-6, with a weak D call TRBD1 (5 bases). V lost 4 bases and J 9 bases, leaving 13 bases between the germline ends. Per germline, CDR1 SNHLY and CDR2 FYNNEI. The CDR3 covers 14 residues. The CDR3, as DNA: TGTGCCAGCAGTGTTCAGGGAAGGAGTTCACCCCTCCACTTT. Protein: CASSVQGRSSPLHF.

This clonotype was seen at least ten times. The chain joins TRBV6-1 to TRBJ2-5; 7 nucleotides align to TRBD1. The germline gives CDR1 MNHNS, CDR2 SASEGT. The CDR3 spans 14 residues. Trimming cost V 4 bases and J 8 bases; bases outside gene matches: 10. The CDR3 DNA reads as TGTGCCAGCAGTGGCTCCGGGACAGCGCAAACCCAGTACTTC. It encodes CASSGSGTAQTQYF.

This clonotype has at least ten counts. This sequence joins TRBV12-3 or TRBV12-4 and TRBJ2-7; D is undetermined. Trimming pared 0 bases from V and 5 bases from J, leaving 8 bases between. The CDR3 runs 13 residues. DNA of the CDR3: TGTGCCAGCAGTTTAGCGCATGGCAACGAGCAGTACTTC. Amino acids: CASSLAHGNEQYF.

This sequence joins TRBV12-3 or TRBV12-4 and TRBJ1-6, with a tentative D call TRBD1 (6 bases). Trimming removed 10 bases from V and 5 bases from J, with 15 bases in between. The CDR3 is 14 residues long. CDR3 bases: TGTGCCATCACTTCGCAGGGGAATAATTCACCCCTCCACTTT. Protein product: CAITSQGNNSPLHF.

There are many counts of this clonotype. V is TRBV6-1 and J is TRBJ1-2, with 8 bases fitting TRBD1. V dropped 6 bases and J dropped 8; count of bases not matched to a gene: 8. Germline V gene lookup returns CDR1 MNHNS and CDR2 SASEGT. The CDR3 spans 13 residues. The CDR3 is CASSRGQGEGYTF. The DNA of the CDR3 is TGTGCCAGCAGCCGCGGACAGGGAGAAGGCTACACCTTC.

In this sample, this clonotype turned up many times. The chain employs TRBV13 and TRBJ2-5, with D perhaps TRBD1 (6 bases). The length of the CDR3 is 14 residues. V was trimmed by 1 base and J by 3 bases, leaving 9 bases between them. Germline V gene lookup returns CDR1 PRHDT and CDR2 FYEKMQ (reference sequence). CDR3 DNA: TGTGCCAGCAGCTTAGTTACAGGGAAAGAGACCCAGTACTTC. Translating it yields CASSLVTGKETQYF.

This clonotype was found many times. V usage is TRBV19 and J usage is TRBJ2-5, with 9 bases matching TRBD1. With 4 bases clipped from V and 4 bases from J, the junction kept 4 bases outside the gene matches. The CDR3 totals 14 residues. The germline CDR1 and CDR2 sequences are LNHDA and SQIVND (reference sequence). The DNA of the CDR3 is TGTGCCAGTAGTACTTACAGGGGGCGAGAGACCCAGTACTTC. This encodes CASSTYRGRETQYF. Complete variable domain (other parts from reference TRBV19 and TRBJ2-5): DGGITQSPKYLFRKEGQNVTLSCEQNLNHDAMYWYRQDPGQGLRLIYYSQIVNDFQKGDIAEGYSVSREKKESFPLTVTSAQKNPTAFYLCASSTYRGRETQYFGPGTRLLVL.